This T cell receptor (beta chain) comes out of a study of T-cell memory formation after mild COVID-19. Background on the study: Largely, the TCR clusters proved donor specific. Study-wide points: Researchers found some responding clones in pre-infection memory, a sign that cross-reactive memory joined. The study found balanced CD4/CD8 in clones contracting day 15 to 85 and a CD4+ lean in later expanders.

Losses at the gene ends were 5 bases for V and 5 bases for J; bases not matched to a gene: 10. This CDR3 is built from 15 residues. The germline gives CDR1 SGHRS, CDR2 YFSETQ. MiXCR, applied by TCRdb to the 5' RACE reads, yields one record per CDR3 protein. The data show about 190,000 distinct CDR3 sequences, with 15% to 20% seen just once and 2.4% held by the top ten. This clonotype was detected only a few times. Its specificity is not known. This receptor was taken from an adult woman who had mild COVID-19 (a few samples of this study predate the infection). Cell type and time point are not known. The gene calls are TRBV5-1 and TRBJ1-1; TRBD1 matches at 9 bases. Sequenced material: PBMCs or a T cell subset sorted from them (not recorded which). The CDR3 sequence: CASRSGTGKGTEAFF. CDR3 in DNA: TGCGCCAGCAGGTCCGGGACAGGGAAGGGGACTGAAGCTTTCTTT.